This record covers a single T cell receptor (beta chain). The data were taken from a study of CD8 T cells in Susac syndrome. Reverse transcription used roughly 0.5 to 1 ug RNA and random hexamers. TCRdb passed the immunoSEQ multiplex PCR reads through MiXCR, listing each CDR3 protein once. This table holds roughly 180,000 distinct CDR3 sequences, around 96% found once. The V gene's germline CDR1 is DFQATT and CDR2 SNEGSKA (reference sequence). The V end lost 4 bases, the J end lost 7 bases, and 13 bases lay between the germline ends. The CDR3 runs 13 residues. Specimen: CD4+ T cells from PBMCs. This clonotype originated in a human donor in good health. This chain connects TRBV20-1 to TRBJ2-2, with a possible D match to TRBD2 (6 bases). This chain's CDR3 is CSAIEGGGGELFF. The CDR3 nucleotides are TGCAGTGCTATCGAGGGAGGAGGCGGGGAGCTGTTTTTT.